This TCR beta chain appears in the sequencing data of a study of control samples from healthy donors and cancer patients (TCRdb year 2020). The library was obtained by the immunoSEQ multiplex PCR assay. TCRdb carries this immuneACCESS record with in-frame sequences only. Its versions omit some clonotypes, under half of them owing to an unresolved V gene in the studies checked, with the rest unexplained. In all, the sample holds under 55,000 clones, and about four fifths of those were seen once. The biggest ten clones account for around 10% of the sample. Details on this clone: The specificity of this receptor is unknown. It has no much larger one-base neighbor in the sample; base qualities were not kept.

Trimming removed 8 bases from V and 3 bases from J, leaving 16 bases between the germline ends. The germline V gene specifies SNHLY as CDR1 and FYNNEI as CDR2. From its cysteine to its phenylalanine, the CDR3 spans 14 amino acids. The only DNA kept is the CDR3, 42 bases in frame from the first base. This TCR was recovered from a man aged 65-85 years in good health. Source material: blood. The rearranged chain carries TRBV2 and TRBJ2-5; TRBD2 might be the D gene, on 5 matching bases. DNA sequence: TGTGCCAGCGATGGGTATCGGGGAGAAGAGACCCAGTACTTC. This encodes CASDGYRGEETQYF. The full variable domain, completed from the reference TRBV2 and TRBJ2-5 proteins outside the CDR3, reads EPEVTQTPSHQVTQMGQEVILRCVPISNHLYFYWYRQILGQKVEFLVSFYNNEISEKSEIFDDQFSVERPDGSNFTLKIRSTKLEDSAMYFCASDGYRGEETQYFGPGTRLLVL.